This T cell receptor beta chain stems from a study of cytomegalovirus exposure and HLA in healthy donors. Whole-study findings and limits: Presence/absence analyses supposed approximately even sequencing depth among donors. Because they were indistinguishable, some V segments, including TRBV6-2 and TRBV6-3, were excluded. Per a later analysis, HLA-associated TCR beta chains showed more clonal expansion than other, equally common TCR beta chains.

The germline V gene has CDR1 SGHNT and CDR2 YYREEE (reference sequence). Trimming cost V 4 bases and J 5 bases; bases outside gene matches: 3. This CDR3 contains 14 residues. Primers: 60 Vbeta forward and 13 Jbeta reverse. Assay used: immunoSEQ multiplex PCR; TCRdb lists only in-frame clones, some missing. This table holds 40,000 to 45,000 clones, roughly 80% found once. About this clone itself: What it recognizes is unknown.

The sequencing input was PBMCs. The origin of this receptor is a man aged 25 to 40 in good health and CMV-seronegative. The rearrangement links TRBV5-4 to TRBJ2-2, with 9 bases matching TRBD2. The CDR3, as DNA: TGTGCCAGCAGCCGAGCGGGGGGTACCGGGGAGCTGTTTTTT. Its translation is CASSRAGGTGELFF.